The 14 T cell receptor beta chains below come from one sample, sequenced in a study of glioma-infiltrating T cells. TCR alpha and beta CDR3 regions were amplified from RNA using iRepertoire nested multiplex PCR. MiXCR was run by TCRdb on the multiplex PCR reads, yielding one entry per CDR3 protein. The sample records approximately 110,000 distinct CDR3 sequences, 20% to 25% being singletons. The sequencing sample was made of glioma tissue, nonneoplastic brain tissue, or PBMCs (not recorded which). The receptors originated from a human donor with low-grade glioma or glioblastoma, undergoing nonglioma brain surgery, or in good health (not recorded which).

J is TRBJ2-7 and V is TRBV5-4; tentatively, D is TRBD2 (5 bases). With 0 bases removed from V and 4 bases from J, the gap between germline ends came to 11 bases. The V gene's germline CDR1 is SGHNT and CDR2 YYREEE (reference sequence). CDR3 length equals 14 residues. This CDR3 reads CASSLEVSEYEQYF. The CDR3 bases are TGTGCCAGCAGCTTGGAGGTTAGCGAGTACGAGCAGTACTTC.

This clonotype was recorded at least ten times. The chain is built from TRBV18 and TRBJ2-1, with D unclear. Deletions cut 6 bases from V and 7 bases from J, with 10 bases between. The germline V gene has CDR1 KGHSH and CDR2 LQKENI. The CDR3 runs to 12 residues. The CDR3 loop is CASSPQANEQFF. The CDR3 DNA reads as TGTGCCAGCTCCCCTCAGGCTAATGAGCAGTTCTTC. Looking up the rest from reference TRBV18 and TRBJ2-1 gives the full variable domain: NAGVMQNPRHLVRRRGQEARLRCSPMKGHSHVYWYRQLPEEGLKFMVYLQKENIIDESGMPKERFSAEFPKEGPSILRIQQVVRGDSAAYFCASSPQANEQFFGPGTRLTVL.

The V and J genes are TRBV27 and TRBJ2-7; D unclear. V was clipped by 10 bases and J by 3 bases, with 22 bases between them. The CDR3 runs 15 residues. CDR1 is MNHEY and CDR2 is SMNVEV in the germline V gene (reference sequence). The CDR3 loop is CANIQWGKGNYEQYF. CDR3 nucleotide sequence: TGTGCCAACATCCAGTGGGGAAAGGGTAACTACGAGCAGTACTTC.

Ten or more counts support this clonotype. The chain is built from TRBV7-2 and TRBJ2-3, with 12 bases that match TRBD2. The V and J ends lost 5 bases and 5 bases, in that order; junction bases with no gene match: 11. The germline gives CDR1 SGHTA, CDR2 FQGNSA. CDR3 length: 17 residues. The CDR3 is CASSLMTSGRYGDTQYF. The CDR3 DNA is TGTGCCAGCAGCCTAATGACTAGCGGGAGATATGGAGATACGCAGTATTTT.

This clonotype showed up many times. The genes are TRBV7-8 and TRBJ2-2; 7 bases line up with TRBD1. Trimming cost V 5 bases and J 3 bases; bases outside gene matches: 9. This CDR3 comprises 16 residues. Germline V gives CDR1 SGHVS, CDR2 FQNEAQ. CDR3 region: CASSRRGTADTGELFF. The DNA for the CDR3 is TGTGCCAGCAGCCGCCGAGGGACAGCTGACACCGGGGAGCTGTTTTTT.

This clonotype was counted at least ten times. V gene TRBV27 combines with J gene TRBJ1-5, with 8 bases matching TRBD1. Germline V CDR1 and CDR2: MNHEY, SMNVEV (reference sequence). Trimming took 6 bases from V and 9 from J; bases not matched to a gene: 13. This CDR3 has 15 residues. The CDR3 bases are TGTGCCAGCAGGGTTGCGGGACAGGACCTTACGCCCCAGCATTTT. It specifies CASRVAGQDLTPQHF.

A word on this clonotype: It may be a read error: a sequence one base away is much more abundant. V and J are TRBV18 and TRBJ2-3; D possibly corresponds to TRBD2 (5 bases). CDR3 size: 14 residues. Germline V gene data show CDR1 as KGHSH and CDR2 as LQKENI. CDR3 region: CASSLLGDTVTQYF. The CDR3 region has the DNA TGTGCCAGCTCACTACTAGGAGACACAGTTACGCAGTATTTT.

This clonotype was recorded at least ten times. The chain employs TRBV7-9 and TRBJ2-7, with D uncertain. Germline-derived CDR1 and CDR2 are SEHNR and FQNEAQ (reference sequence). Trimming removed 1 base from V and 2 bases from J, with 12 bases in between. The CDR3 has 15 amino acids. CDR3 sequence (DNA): TGTGCCAGCAGCTTAGAAGTGGGATTCCCCTACGAGCAGTACTTC. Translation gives CASSLEVGFPYEQYF.

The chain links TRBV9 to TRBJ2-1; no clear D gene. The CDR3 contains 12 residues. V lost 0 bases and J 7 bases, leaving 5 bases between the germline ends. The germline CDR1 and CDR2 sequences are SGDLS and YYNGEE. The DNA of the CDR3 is TGTGCCAGCAGCGTAGCGGGTAATGAGCAGTTCTTC. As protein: CASSVAGNEQFF.

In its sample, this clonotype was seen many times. The CDR3 reads CASSPGSGYEQYF. As DNA, the CDR3 is TGTGCCAGCAGCCCCGGGAGCGGCTACGAGCAGTACTTC. This rearrangement joins TRBV14 to TRBJ2-7, with D tentatively TRBD2 (6 bases). The germline gives CDR1 SGHDN, CDR2 FVKESK. The CDR3 has 13 residues. V shed 4 bases and J shed 3 bases, with 10 bases lying between them.

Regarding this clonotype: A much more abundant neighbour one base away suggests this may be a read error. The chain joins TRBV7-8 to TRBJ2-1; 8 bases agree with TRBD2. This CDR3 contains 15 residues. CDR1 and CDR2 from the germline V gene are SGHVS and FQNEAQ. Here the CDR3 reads CASSHSGVSYDEQFF. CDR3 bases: TGTGCCAGCAGCCATAGCGGGGTCTCCTACGATGAGCAGTTCTTC.

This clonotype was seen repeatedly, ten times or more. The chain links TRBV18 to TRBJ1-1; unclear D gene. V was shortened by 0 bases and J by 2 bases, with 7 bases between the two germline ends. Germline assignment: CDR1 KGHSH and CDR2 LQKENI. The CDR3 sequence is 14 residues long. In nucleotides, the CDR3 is TGTGCCAGCTCACCACCGGGCCTCAACACTGAAGCTTTCTTT. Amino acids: CASSPPGLNTEAFF. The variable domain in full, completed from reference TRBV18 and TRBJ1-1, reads NAGVMQNPRHLVRRRGQEARLRCSPMKGHSHVYWYRQLPEEGLKFMVYLQKENIIDESGMPKERFSAEFPKEGPSILRIQQVVRGDSAAYFCASSPPGLNTEAFFGQGTRLTVV.

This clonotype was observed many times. The CDR3 DNA is TGTGCCAGCAGCCCTCGACAGGGGAGGAGCGATGGCTACACCTTC. Its translation is CASSPRQGRSDGYTF. The rearrangement joins TRBV7-9 to TRBJ1-2; 8 bases agree with TRBD1. Germline V lookup: CDR1 SEHNR, CDR2 FQNEAQ (reference sequence). CDR3 length equals 15 residues. V gave up 5 bases and J gave up 6 bases; unmatched junction bases: 11.

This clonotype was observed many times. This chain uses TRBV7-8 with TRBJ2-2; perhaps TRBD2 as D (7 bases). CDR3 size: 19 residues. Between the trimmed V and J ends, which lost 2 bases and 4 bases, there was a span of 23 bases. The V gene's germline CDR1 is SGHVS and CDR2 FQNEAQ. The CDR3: CASSLRWYTGGLGTGELFF. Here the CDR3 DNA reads TGTGCCAGCAGCTTACGTTGGTACACCGGGGGGCTAGGCACCGGGGAGCTGTTTTTT.